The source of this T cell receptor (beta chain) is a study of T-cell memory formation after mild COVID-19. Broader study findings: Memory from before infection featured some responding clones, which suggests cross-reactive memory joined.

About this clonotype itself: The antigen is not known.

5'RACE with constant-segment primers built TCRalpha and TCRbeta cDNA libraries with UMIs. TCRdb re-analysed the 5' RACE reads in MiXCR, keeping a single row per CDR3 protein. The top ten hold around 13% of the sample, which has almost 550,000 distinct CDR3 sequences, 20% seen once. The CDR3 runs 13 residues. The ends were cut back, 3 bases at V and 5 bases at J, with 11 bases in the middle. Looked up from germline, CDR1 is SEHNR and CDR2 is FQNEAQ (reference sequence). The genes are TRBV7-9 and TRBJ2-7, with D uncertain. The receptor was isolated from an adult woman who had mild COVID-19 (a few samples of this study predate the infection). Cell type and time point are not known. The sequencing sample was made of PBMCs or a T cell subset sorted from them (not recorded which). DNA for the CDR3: TGTGCCAGCAGCTTCTCCGGTACCCACGAGCAGTACTTC. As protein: CASSFSGTHEQYF.